Here is one TCR beta chain with its context. It lacks a known antigen. Base qualities were left out, and no much larger clone turns up one base away. These data originate in a study of blood T cell repertoires in COVID-19 (dated by TCRdb to 2019 to 2021). Regarding the study in general: The collaborator samples originated in the United States, Italy and Spain and spanned the acute and convalescent phases of COVID-19. The prospective study material was composed of cDNA or gDNA derived from T cells, B-cell-depleted T cells, or PBMCs. A de-identified subject ID, COVID-19 status, age in years and sex were almost always included in the sample metadata. A freely available public database, intended as a resource for researchers studying the immune response to SARS-CoV-2, is where the repertoires were released. Subjects who had been exposed to COVID-19, were actively infected with it, or had recovered from it provided the deeply sampled blood TCRbeta repertoires that made up the dataset. The samples were drawn from the first 160 participants of the ongoing ImmuneRACE study and from more than 1,000 subjects provided by 6 global collaborators. Where HLA class I and class II types were available, the types were taken from metadata supplied by the sample provider, not from assay-based typing.

Here is what the overall study found, with its caveats: How much clinical and demographic metadata was included differed by source and by participant, and the metadata was provided uncurated.

One collaborating source in Seattle enrolled patients while the patients were actively infected and followed the patients over time throughout the course of disease. Collaborating institutions collected whole blood in K2EDTA tubes following their own protocols. For TCRbeta analysis, collaborators shipped samples as frozen whole blood, isolated PBMCs, or DNA extracted from either of those sample types. TCRbeta CDR3 regions were amplified from genomic DNA by means of the immunoSEQ Assay, a bias-controlled multiplex PCR. In the authors' own workflow: The number of nucleated cells in each sample was estimated from the amplification of reference gene primers within the assay. To quantify the absolute abundance of each unique TCRbeta CDR3 rearrangement, sequence reads were collapsed and filtered. For each sample, productive Simpson clonality was calculated by taking the square root of Simpson's diversity index across productive rearrangements. Imported from immuneACCESS, the table was reduced by TCRdb to in-frame sequences with V and J called. These copies leave out some clones; in studies compared against another copy, an unresolved V gene accounts for under half, and the cause of the remainder is not known. The V and J calls and the clone size are those of that table, but D and trimming were determined from the DNA. Across this sample there are 70,000 or so clones, with approximately 84% seen only once. The ten largest clones add up to around 13% of the sample.

Sequencing was carried out using peripheral blood. This TCR was sampled from a man aged 45-65 years with COVID-19, enrolled during active disease.

The DNA is as follows: TGCGCCAGCAGCTTGCGGCGGGAGGGAGATGAGCAGTTCTTC. Its coded protein is CASSLRREGDEQFF. The sequence links TRBV5-1 to TRBJ2-1, with 9 middle bases fitting TRBD2. Via the germline V gene, CDR1 is SGHRS and CDR2 YFSETQ. The CDR3 runs 14 residues from the cysteine to the phenylalanine. The CDR3 DNA has 42 bases and is translated from base 1. Relative to germline, V is missing 1 base and J is missing 8 bases, with 4 bases of the junction outside any gene match.